A single sample is the source of the 4 T cell receptor beta chains below, sequenced in a study of PD-1 blockade in mismatch repair-deficient tumors. Produced via immunoSEQ multiplex PCR; TCRdb's table is partial and in-frame only. The table includes around 25,000 clones, 75% to 85% detected once. The sample was peripheral blood, taken 12 weeks after starting pembrolizumab. The receptors shown here come from an adult with mismatch repair-deficient cancer.

The chain couples TRBV4-3 to TRBJ2-3; no reliable D call. CDR1 is LGHNA, CDR2 YSLEER, per germline. The CDR3 covers 15 residues. Trimming stripped 0 bases from V and 0 bases from J, with 7 bases between. CDR3 DNA sequence: TGCGCCAGCAGCCAAGAGGCATCTAGCACAGATACGCAGTATTTT. Translated: CASSQEASSTDTQYF.

This chain joins TRBV7-9 and TRBJ2-7; TRBD1 or TRBD2 may be the D gene (5 bases each). This CDR3 region has 15 residues. The V and J ends lost 5 bases and 3 bases respectively, with 17 bases between them. Germline lookup yields CDR1 SEHNR and CDR2 FQNEAQ (reference sequence). The CDR3 coding sequence is TGTGCCAGCAGCCGCCCCGGGACCGCAAGCTACGAGCAGTACTTC. Translated: CASSRPGTASYEQYF.

This sequence joins TRBV2 and TRBJ2-1; 10 nucleotides agree with TRBD2. From germline, CDR1 is SNHLY and CDR2 FYNNEI. This CDR3 region has 16 residues. V dropped 4 bases and J dropped 1; count of bases not matched to a gene: 4. CDR3 sequence reads: CASSVLAGESYNEQFF. CDR3 DNA: TGTGCCAGCAGTGTCCTAGCGGGAGAGTCCTACAATGAGCAGTTCTTC.

The chain is built from TRBV6-1 and TRBJ2-5, with 7 bases aligning to TRBD1. Trimming cost V 3 bases and J 1 base; bases outside gene matches: 5. The germline V gene has CDR1 MNHNS and CDR2 SASEGT. The length of the CDR3 is 15 residues. Here the CDR3 DNA reads TGTGCCAGCAGTGACCGGGGACAGATCCAAGAGACCCAGTACTTC. It encodes CASSDRGQIQETQYF.